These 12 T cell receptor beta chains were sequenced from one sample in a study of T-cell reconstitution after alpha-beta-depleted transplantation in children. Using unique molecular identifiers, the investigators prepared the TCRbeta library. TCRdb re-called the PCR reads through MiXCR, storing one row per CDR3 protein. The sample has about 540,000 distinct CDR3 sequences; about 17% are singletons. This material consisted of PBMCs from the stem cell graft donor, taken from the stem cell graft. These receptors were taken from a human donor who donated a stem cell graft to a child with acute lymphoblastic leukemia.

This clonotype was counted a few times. The CDR3 nucleotides read TGTGCCACCAGTGATTTCGGGGGCACTGAAGCTTTCTTT. Translated: CATSDFGGTEAFF. The chain recombines TRBV24-1 with TRBJ1-1, with a weak D call TRBD1 (5 bases). The length of the CDR3 is 13 residues. In germline, CDR1 is KGHDR, CDR2 SFDVKD. V shed 1 base and J shed 4 bases, with 6 bases lying between them.

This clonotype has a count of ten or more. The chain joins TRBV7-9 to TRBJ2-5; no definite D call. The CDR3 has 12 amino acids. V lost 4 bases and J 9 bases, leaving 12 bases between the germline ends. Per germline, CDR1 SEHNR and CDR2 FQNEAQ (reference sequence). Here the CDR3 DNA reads TGTGCCAGCAGCTCCCTAACCATGGCCCAGTACTTC. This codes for CASSSLTMAQYF. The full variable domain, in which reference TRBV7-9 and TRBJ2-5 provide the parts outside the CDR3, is DTGVSQNPRHKITKRGQNVTFRCDPISEHNRLYWYRQTLGQGPEFLTYFQNEAQLEKSRLLSDRFSAERPKGSFSTLEIQRTEQGDSAMYLCASSSLTMAQYFGPGTRLLVL.

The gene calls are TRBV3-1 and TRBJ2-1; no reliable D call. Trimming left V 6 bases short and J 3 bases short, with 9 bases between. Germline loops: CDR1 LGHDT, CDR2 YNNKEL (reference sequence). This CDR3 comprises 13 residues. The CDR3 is CASRRHDYNEQFF. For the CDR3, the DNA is TGTGCCAGCAGACGACATGACTACAATGAGCAGTTCTTC.

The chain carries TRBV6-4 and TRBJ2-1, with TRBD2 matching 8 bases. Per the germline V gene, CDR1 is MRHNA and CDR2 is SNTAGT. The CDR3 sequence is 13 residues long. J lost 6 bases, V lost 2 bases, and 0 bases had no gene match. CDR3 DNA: TGTGCCAGCAGTGACGGGACTAGCAATGAGCAGTTCTTC. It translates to CASSDGTSNEQFF.

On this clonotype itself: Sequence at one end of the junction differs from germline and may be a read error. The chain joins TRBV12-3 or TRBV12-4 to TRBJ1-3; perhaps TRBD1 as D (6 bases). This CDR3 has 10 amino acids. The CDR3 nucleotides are TGTGCCAGCAGTTTTGCGGGACATCATTTT. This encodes CASSFAGHHF.

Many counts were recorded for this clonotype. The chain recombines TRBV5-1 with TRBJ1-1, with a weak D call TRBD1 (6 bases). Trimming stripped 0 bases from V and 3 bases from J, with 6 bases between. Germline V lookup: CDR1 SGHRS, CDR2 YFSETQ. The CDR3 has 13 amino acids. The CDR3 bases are TGCGCCAGCAGCTTGGCAGGGGACACTGAAGCTTTCTTT. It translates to CASSLAGDTEAFF.

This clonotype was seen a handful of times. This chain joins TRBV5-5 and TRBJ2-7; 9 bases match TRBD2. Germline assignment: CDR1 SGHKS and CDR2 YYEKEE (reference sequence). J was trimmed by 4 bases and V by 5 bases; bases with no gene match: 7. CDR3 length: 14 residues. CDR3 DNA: TGTGCCAGCAGTTCCGGGACTAGCCAGTACGAGCAGTACTTC. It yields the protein CASSSGTSQYEQYF.

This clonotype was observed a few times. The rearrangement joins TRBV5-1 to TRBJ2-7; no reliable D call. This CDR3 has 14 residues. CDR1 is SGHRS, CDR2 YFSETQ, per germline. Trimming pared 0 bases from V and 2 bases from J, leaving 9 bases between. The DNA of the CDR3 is TGCGCCAGCAGCTTGGACTCCGCACCCTACGAGCAGTACTTC. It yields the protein CASSLDSAPYEQYF.

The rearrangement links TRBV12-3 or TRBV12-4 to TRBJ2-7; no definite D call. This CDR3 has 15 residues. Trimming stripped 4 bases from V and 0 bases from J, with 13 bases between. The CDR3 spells CASSSRALPSYEQYF. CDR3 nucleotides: TGTGCCAGCAGTTCTCGAGCGCTCCCCTCCTACGAGCAGTACTTC.

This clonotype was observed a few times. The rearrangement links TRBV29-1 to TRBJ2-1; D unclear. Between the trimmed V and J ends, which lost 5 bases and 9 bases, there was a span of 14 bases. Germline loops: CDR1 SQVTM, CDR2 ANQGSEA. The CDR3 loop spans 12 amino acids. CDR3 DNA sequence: TGCAGCGTTCTTGCCCCGGGCCGTGAGCAGTTCTTC. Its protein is CSVLAPGREQFF.

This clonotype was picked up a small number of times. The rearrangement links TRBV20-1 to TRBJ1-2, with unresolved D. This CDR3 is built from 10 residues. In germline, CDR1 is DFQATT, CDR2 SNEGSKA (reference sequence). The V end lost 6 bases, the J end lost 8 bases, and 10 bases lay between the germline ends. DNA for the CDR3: TGCAGTGCCTCCTTCCAGGGCTACACCTTC. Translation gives CSASFQGYTF.

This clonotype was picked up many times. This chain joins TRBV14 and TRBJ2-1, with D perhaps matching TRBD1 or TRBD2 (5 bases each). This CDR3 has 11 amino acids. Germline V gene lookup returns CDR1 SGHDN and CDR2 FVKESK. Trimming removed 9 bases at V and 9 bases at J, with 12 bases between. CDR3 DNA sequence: TGTGCCAGTCCCTCTGGGGGTGAGCAGTTCTTC. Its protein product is CASPSGGEQFF.